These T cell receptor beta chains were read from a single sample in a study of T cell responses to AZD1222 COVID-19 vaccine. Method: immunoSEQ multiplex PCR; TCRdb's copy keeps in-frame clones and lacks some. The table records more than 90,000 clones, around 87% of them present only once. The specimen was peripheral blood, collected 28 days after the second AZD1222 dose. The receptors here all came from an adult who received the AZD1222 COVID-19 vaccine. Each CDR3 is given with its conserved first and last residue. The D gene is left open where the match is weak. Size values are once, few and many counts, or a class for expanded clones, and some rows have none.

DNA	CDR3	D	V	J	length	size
TGTGCCAGCAGTTACGGGAAGCGCCCAGGCGGGGGGGAGCAGTACTTC	CASSYGKRPGGGEQYF	TRBD2	TRBV6-2/TRBV6-3	TRBJ2-7	16	.
TGTGCCAGCAGCTCAACAAGTGGGACTGAAGCTTTCTTT	CASSSTSGTEAFF	.	TRBV7-3	TRBJ1-1	13	.
TGTGCCAGTAATGAGGCGAACACCGGGGAGCTGTTTTTT	CASNEANTGELFF	.	TRBV19	TRBJ2-2	13	.
TGTGCCAGCAGCTTGGACAGGGCCTACAATGAGCAGTTCTTC	CASSLDRAYNEQFF	.	TRBV5-5	TRBJ2-1	14	once
TGTGCCAGCAGCGTAGAGGTGGTTACTAGCGGGAGGGCCCAGTACTTC	CASSVEVVTSGRAQYF	TRBD2	TRBV9	TRBJ2-5	16	.
TGTGCCAGCAGCTTAGCAGGCCGACTAGCGGGGGCGAACACCGGGGAGCTGTTTTTT	CASSLAGRLAGANTGELFF	TRBD2	TRBV7-6	TRBJ2-2	19	.
TGTGCCAGCAGTTACTTGGATGGGGTTGGGAACACTGAAGCTTTCTTT	CASSYLDGVGNTEAFF	.	TRBV6-5	TRBJ1-1	16	.
TGTGCCAGCAGCCAAGACGTGGCCTTCTATGGCTACACCTTC	CASSQDVAFYGYTF	.	TRBV3-1/TRBV3-2	TRBJ1-2	14	.
TGCGCCAGCAGCTCTGACCCTGGGAATCAGCCCCAGCATTTT	CASSSDPGNQPQHF	.	TRBV5-1	TRBJ1-5	14	.
TGTGCCACCAACGATCCTAACACAGATACGCAGTATTTT	CATNDPNTDTQYF	.	TRBV24-1	TRBJ2-3	13	once
TGTGCCAGCAGCGTAGTCGATTATGGCTACACCTTC	CASSVVDYGYTF	.	TRBV9	TRBJ1-2	12	.
TGTGCCAGCAGCGTAACAAGGGAGGACAGGGGCAATCAGCCCCAGCATTTT	CASSVTREDRGNQPQHF	TRBD1	TRBV9	TRBJ1-5	17	.